This TCR beta chain was sequenced in a study of cytomegalovirus exposure and HLA in healthy donors. About the research overall: Earlier work reported 100 million to 130 million unique TCR beta sequences from roughly 180 million T cells.

Study-level results: Sequencing artifact likely explains a cluster of highly shared sequence variants. Researchers reported in a later analysis that common viral pathogens appeared linked to several top clusters. Cytomegalovirus-associated TCR beta chains were listed, numbering 150 to 200.

CDR1 is KGHSH, CDR2 LQKENI, per germline. This CDR3 is built from 16 residues. The germline V and J ends were trimmed by 1 base and 1 base, with 13 bases remaining between them. Concerning this clone itself: Antigen: not known.

The PCR used 60 Vbeta and 13 Jbeta primers. Only in-frame clones appear in the TCRdb table, and some are missing; sequencing was by immunoSEQ multiplex PCR. The data show approximately 100,000 clones, with about 79% seen just once and just over 2% held by the top ten. The receptor comes from a human donor in good health. Sequences were obtained from PBMCs. The chain links TRBV18 to TRBJ1-1, with unresolved D. The CDR3: CASSPQLGSQNTEAFF. Here the CDR3 DNA reads TGTGCCAGCTCACCACAACTGGGCAGCCAGAACACTGAAGCTTTCTTT.